The 12 T cell receptor beta chains reported below all come from one sample, sequenced in a study of cytomegalovirus exposure and HLA in healthy donors. PCR was performed using 60 Vbeta and 13 Jbeta primers. Here immunoSEQ multiplex PCR was the method, and the copy in TCRdb shows in-frame clones only, minus some. This sample yields some 100,000 clones, of which 85% are seen a single time; under 5% belongs to the top ten. Specimen: PBMCs. The source is a man under 40 in good health and CMV-seronegative.

V usage is TRBV7-6 and J usage is TRBJ2-1, with D possibly matching TRBD2 (6 bases). In germline, CDR1 is SGHVS, CDR2 FNYEAQ. V was cut by 4 bases and J by 5 bases, with 9 bases left in between. This CDR3 is built from 13 residues. This chain's CDR3 is CASSSIADNEQFF. The CDR3 region has the DNA TGTGCCAGCAGCTCCATAGCGGACAATGAGCAGTTCTTC. The complete variable domain, with remaining parts taken from reference TRBV7-6 and TRBJ2-1, reads GAGVSQSPRYKVTKRGQDVALRCDPISGHVSLYWYRQALGQGPEFLTYFNYEAQQDKSGLPNDRFSAERPEGSISTLTIQRTEQRDSAMYRCASSSIADNEQFFGPGTRLTVL.

The gene calls are TRBV7-2 and TRBJ2-5, with 7 bases aligning to TRBD1. CDR1 and CDR2 (germline): SGHTA, FQGNSA. Germline trimming cut 5 bases from V and 4 bases from J; bases unmatched to any gene: 4. This CDR3 comprises 13 residues. The chain's CDR3 is CASSAQGRETQYF. In DNA form, the CDR3 reads TGTGCCAGCAGCGCACAGGGGAGAGAGACCCAGTACTTC.

The CDR3 reads CASSSTVYSNQPQHF. In DNA form, the CDR3 reads TGTGCCAGCAGTTCGACAGTTTATAGCAATCAGCCCCAGCATTTT. The gene calls are TRBV28 and TRBJ1-5; maybe TRBD1 (5 bases). With 4 bases removed from V and 0 bases from J, the gap between germline ends came to 10 bases. Germline V gene sequence: CDR1 MDHEN, CDR2 SYDVKM. The CDR3 consists of 15 residues.

The CDR3 loop reads CASSDPGLGYNEQFF. The CDR3 bases are TGTGCCAGCAGTGACCCGGGACTCGGTTACAATGAGCAGTTCTTC. The chain links TRBV25-1 to TRBJ2-1; tentative D call: TRBD2 (6 bases). Germline loops: CDR1 MGHDK, CDR2 SYGVNS. V was trimmed by 3 bases and J by 4 bases, leaving 13 bases between them. The CDR3 has 15 residues.

This chain connects TRBV7-8 to TRBJ1-1; TRBD1 agrees at 11 bases. The J segment lost 1 base and the V segment lost 5 bases, leaving 6 bases of the junction unmatched. There are 16 residues in the CDR3. Germline assignment: CDR1 SGHVS and CDR2 FQNEAQ. The CDR3 sequence is CASSHRDRGTNTEAFF. DNA of the CDR3: TGTGCCAGCAGCCACCGGGACAGGGGGACGAACACTGAAGCTTTCTTT.

The J gene is TRBJ2-2, the V gene TRBV7-8, with 10 bases lining up with TRBD1. Trimming cost V 6 bases and J 5 bases; bases outside gene matches: 9. The CDR3 runs 16 residues. Germline-derived CDR1 and CDR2 are SGHVS and FQNEAQ. In DNA, the CDR3 is TGTGCCAGCAGATGGCGGACAGGGGGAGGAACCGGGGAGCTGTTTTTT. Protein sequence: CASRWRTGGGTGELFF.

J is TRBJ1-1 and V is TRBV2, with D tentatively TRBD1 (5 bases). The germline V and J ends were trimmed by 5 bases and 4 bases, with 17 bases remaining between them. The germline CDR1 and CDR2 sequences are SNHLY and FYNNEI. This CDR3 has 15 residues. The CDR3 region is CASSWGGGLSTEAFF. CDR3 DNA sequence: TGTGCCAGCAGTTGGGGTGGGGGACTCAGCACTGAAGCTTTCTTT. The variable domain in full, with the rest retrieved from reference TRBV2 and TRBJ1-1, is EPEVTQTPSHQVTQMGQEVILRCVPISNHLYFYWYRQILGQKVEFLVSFYNNEISEKSEIFDDQFSVERPDGSNFTLKIRSTKLEDSAMYFCASSWGGGLSTEAFFGQGTRLTVV.

This rearrangement joins TRBV6-4 to TRBJ1-1; 9 bases fit TRBD1. This CDR3 has 13 residues. Trimming cost V 1 base and J 11 bases; bases outside gene matches: 5. Germline V lookup: CDR1 MRHNA, CDR2 SNTAGT. The CDR3 here is CASSDLGTGRAFF. CDR3 DNA sequence: TGTGCCAGCAGTGACTTAGGGACAGGGCGGGCTTTCTTT.

This sequence joins TRBV4-1 and TRBJ2-1, with D hard to call. This CDR3 is built from 16 residues. V lost 1 base, J lost 0 bases, and 10 bases lay in between. Germline V gene lookup returns CDR1 MGHRA and CDR2 YSYEKL. The CDR3 spells CASSQGFDSSYNEQFF. CDR3 sequence (DNA): TGCGCCAGCAGCCAAGGCTTCGATAGCTCCTACAATGAGCAGTTCTTC.

The chain recombines TRBV25-1 with TRBJ2-3, with a possible D match to TRBD1 (5 bases). This CDR3 spans 15 amino acids. The V gene's germline CDR1 is MGHDK and CDR2 SYGVNS. V was shortened by 3 bases and J by 2 bases, with 12 bases between the two germline ends. CDR3 in DNA: TGTGCCAGCAGTGACAGGGCCGCCTACACAGATACGCAGTATTTT. This gives the protein CASSDRAAYTDTQYF.

V is TRBV4-1 and J is TRBJ2-7, with TRBD2 identical over 8 bases. The CDR3 contains 17 residues. Germline-derived CDR1 and CDR2 are MGHRA and YSYEKL. V was pared by 0 bases and J by 3 bases, with 10 bases of the junction left unmatched. CDR3 nucleotide sequence: TGCGCCAGCAGCCAAGATTTTTCTAGCGGGTGGAACTACGAGCAGTACTTC. It encodes CASSQDFSSGWNYEQYF.

The rearrangement uses TRBV7-7 and TRBJ2-1, with 10 bases identical to TRBD2. V shed 5 bases and J 6 bases; nucleotides not matched to a gene: 4. CDR1 SSHAT and CDR2 FNYEAQ come from the germline V gene (reference sequence). The CDR3 totals 14 residues. The CDR3 nucleotides read TGTGCCAGCAGCCATTCTAGCGGGGGCAATGAGCAGTTCTTC. Translating it yields CASSHSSGGNEQFF. The variable domain in full, with the rest retrieved from reference TRBV7-7 and TRBJ2-1, is GAGVSQSPRYKVTKRGQDVTLRCDPISSHATLYWYQQALGQGPEFLTYFNYEAQPDKSGLPSDRFSAERPEGSISTLTIQRTEQRDSAMYRCASSHSSGGNEQFFGPGTRLTVL.